The TCR beta chain described here comes from a study of blood T cell repertoires in COVID-19. Study context: The United States, Italy and Spain were the sources of the acute and convalescent COVID-19 samples. PBMCs, B-cell-depleted T cells, or T cells were the source of the cDNA or gDNA that made up the material.

Per the original methods: Reference gene primer amplification in the assay estimated nucleated cell counts. The repertoire was sequenced with immunoSEQ multiplex PCR; TCRdb's copy has only in-frame clones and lacks some. The V and J calls and clone size come from that table; D and trimming were worked out from the DNA. Altogether under 200,000 clones are present, 88% being singletons, with the ten largest covering roughly 24%. Material: peripheral blood. This TCR derives from a man between 60 and 70 years old with acute or convalescent COVID-19.

This CDR3 reads CATSWGDKGYTF. The CDR3 DNA sequence: TGTGCCACCAGTTGGGGGGATAAAGGCTACACCTTC. The chain uses TRBV24-1 and TRBJ1-2, with D possibly matching TRBD1 (5 bases). The germline V and J ends were trimmed by 6 bases and 8 bases, with 12 bases remaining between them. This CDR3 is 12 amino acids long. Germline CDR1 KGHDR, CDR2 SFDVKD.